The TCR beta chain described here comes from a study of cytomegalovirus exposure and HLA in healthy donors. The PCR had 60 Vbeta and 13 Jbeta primers. This table comes from immunoSEQ multiplex PCR, and its TCRdb copy is limited to in-frame clones, with some not included. The data hold approximately 170,000 clones, with 65% to 85% observed a single time. V lost 6 bases to trimming and J lost 3 bases; unmatched junction nucleotides: 8. Per germline, CDR1 MDHEN and CDR2 SYDVKM. This CDR3 contains 15 residues. The V call is TRBV28, the J call TRBJ1-5, with 7 bases fitting TRBD1. Source material: PBMCs. The sequence was collected from a male donor in good health and CMV-seronegative. CDR3 bases: TGTGCCAGCAGAGCACAGGGGATTCCCAATCAGCCCCAGCATTTT. This encodes CASRAQGIPNQPQHF.